Below, one TCR beta chain is given with its context. This clone turned up a few times. This receptor's antigen is unknown. No per-base quality is available; no much larger clone lies one base away. This entry belongs to a study of STAT5B mutations in CD4+ large granular lymphocyte leukemia (dated by TCRdb to 2022 to 2024). At the level of the whole study: Among healthy controls, the CDR3 'QG' motif was associated with a particular HLA allele. The study compared the TCRbeta repertoires of patients with CD4+ T-cell large granular lymphocyte leukemia against those of healthy blood donors. Flow cytometry on FACSCanto II or FACSVerse confirmed that purified fractions exceeded 95% purity among lymphocytes.

General conclusions and limits of the study: Greater clonality appeared to be present in CD4-sorted patient repertoires than in healthy CD4+ repertoires, and the difference was retained after the putative leukemic clones were removed. TRBV06-family usage was enriched among the top patient clones (8/27) compared with healthy controls (2/35). The data were not HLA-matched, and the higher clonality in CD4+ T-LGLL than in CD8+ T-LGLL could be due to the relatively small sample size. Each patient's main leukemic clonotypes were private, but around 27% of these clonotypes showed up at low frequency in the non-leukemic repertoires of other patients.

The immunoSEQ assay at survey resolution was applied to genomic DNA for sequencing of TCRbeta rearrangements. The source study handled its data this way. In the TCR sequencing data, the smallest productive clonotype frequency that could be detected was 2.59 x 10-5. Analyses included only productive TCRbeta rearrangements, meaning complete and in-frame sequences. The clonality of each sample was calculated as Simpson clonality in the immunoSEQ Analyzer version 3.0. Based on frequency, clones were grouped as very rare, small, medium, large (1-20%) or hyperexpanded (>20%). Generation probabilities were estimated with OLGA 1.2.3, V-gene circos plots were generated with VDJtools, specificities were searched for in VDJdb, and CDR3 motifs were identified with GLIPH. TCRdb stores this immuneACCESS table with in-frame sequences only. Part of the clones is absent; in the studies checked, under half of the shortfall reflects unresolved V genes, and no reason is known for the rest. Clone size and the V and J calls come from that table; the DNA yielded D and trimming. This sample is represented by roughly 30,000 clones; less than 75% of them were singletons. Less than 2.5% of the sample is in the top ten clones.

The trim is 6 bases for V and 5 bases for J, with a gap of 13 bases between the germline ends. The CDR3 runs 13 residues from the cysteine to the phenylalanine. Kept here is only the CDR3 DNA, which spans 39 bases and is read in frame from base 1. The germline V gene yields ENHRY for CDR1 and SYGVKD for CDR2. Buffy coats from around 37 blood donors, supplied by the Finnish Red Cross blood service, were used as healthy controls. All TCR-sequenced material derived from peripheral blood: patient blood samples and healthy donor buffy coats. Ficoll-Hypaque gradient centrifugation was used to isolate peripheral blood mononuclear cells. For the healthy controls, CD4+ cells were obtained from buffy coats by magnetic purification. The Gentra Puregene Cell and Tissue kit was used for genomic DNA extraction, and quantification was performed on a Qubit 2.0 fluorometer.

This sequence uses TRBV10-3 and TRBJ2-5; TRBD1 is a weak D gene call, 6 bases matching. The source is a human donor in good health. Sequenced: CD4+ T cells from blood buffy coats. For the CDR3, the sequence is CAIRGYREETQYF. The DNA reads TGTGCCATCAGGGGATACAGGGAGGAGACCCAGTACTTC.